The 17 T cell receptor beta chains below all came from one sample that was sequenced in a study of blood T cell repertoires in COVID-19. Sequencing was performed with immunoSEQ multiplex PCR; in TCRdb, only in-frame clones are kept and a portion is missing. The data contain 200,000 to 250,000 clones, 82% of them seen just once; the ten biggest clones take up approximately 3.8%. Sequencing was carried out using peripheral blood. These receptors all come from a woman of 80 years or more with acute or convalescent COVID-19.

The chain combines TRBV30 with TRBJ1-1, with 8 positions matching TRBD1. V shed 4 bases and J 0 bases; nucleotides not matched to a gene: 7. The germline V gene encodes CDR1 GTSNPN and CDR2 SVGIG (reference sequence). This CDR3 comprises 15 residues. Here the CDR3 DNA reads TGTGCCTGGACCTATATGGACAGGGTGAACACTGAAGCTTTCTTT. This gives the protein CAWTYMDRVNTEAFF.

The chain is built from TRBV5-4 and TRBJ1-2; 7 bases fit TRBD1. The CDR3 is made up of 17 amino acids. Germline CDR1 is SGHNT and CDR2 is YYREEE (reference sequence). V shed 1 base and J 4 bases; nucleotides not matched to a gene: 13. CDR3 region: CASSLTGAGTHTYGYTF. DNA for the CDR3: TGTGCCAGCAGCTTGACAGGGGCGGGGACTCATACCTATGGCTACACCTTC.

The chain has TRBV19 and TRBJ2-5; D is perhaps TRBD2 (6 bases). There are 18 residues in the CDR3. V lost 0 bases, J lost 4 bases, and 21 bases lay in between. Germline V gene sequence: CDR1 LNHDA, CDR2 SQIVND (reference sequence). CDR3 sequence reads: CASSIDPFAGSGGETQYF. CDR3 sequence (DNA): TGTGCCAGTAGTATAGATCCATTCGCGGGGTCCGGGGGAGAGACCCAGTACTTC.

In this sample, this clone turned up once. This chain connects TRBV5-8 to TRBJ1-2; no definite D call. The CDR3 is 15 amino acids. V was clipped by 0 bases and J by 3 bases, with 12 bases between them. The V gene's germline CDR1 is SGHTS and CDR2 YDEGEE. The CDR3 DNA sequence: TGTGCCAGCAGCTTGGGCGATTTTCAGGACTATGGCTACACCTTC. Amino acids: CASSLGDFQDYGYTF.

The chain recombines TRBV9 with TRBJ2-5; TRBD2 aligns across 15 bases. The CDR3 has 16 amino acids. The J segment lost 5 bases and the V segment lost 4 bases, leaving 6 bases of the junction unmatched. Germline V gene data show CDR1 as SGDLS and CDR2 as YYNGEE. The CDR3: CASSPGLAGGLETQYF. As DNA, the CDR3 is TGTGCCAGCAGCCCCGGACTAGCGGGGGGGCTCGAGACCCAGTACTTC. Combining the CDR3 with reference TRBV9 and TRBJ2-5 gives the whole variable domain DSGVTQTPKHLITATGQRVTLRCSPRSGDLSVYWYQQSLDQGLQFLIQYYNGEERAKGNILERFSAQQFPDLHSELNLSSLELGDSALYFCASSPGLAGGLETQYFGPGTRLLVL.

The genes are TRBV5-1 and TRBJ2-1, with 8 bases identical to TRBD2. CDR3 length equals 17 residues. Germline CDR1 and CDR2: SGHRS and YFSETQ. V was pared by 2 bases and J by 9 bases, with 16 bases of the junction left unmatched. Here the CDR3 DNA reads TGCGCCAGCAGCTTTTGGAGGGGGATTAGCGGGGCGGTTGAGCAGTTCTTC. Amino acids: CASSFWRGISGAVEQFF.

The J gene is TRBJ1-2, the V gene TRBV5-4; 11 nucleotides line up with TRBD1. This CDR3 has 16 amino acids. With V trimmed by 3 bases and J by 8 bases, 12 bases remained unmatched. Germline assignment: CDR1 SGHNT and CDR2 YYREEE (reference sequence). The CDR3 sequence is CASSSDRGQGARGYTF. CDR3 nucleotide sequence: TGTGCCAGCAGCTCGGACAGGGGGCAAGGAGCGAGGGGCTACACCTTC.

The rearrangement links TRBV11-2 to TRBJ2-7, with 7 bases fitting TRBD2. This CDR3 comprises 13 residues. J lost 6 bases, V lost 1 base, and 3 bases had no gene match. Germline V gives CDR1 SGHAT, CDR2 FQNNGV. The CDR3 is CASSLVLATEQYF. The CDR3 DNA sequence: TGTGCCAGCAGCTTAGTACTAGCGACCGAGCAGTACTTC.

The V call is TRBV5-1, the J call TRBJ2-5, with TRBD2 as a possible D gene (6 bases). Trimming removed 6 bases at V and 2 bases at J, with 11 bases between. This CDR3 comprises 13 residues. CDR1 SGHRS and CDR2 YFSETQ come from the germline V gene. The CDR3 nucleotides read TGCGCCAGCACCGTGGGGGGTCAAGAGACCCAGTACTTC. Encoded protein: CASTVGGQETQYF. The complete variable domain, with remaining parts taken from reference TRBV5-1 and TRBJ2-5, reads KAGVTQTPRYLIKTRGQQVTLSCSPISGHRSVSWYQQTPGQGLQFLFEYFSETQRNKGNFPGRFSGRQFSNSRSEMNVSTLELGDSALYLCASTVGGQETQYFGPGTRLLVL.

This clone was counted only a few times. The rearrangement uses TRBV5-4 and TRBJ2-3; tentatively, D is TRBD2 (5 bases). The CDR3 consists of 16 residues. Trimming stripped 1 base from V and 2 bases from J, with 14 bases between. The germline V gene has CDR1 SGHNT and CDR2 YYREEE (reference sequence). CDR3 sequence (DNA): TGTGCCAGCAGCTTGATGGGAGCACTTAACACAGATACGCAGTATTTT. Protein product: CASSLMGALNTDTQYF.

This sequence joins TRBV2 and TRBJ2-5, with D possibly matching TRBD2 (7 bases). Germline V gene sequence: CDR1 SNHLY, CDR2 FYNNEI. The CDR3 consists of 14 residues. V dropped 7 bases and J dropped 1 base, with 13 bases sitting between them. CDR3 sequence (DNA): TGTGCCAGCAACCGACGGGGGGCCCAAGAGACCCAGTACTTC. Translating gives CASNRRGAQETQYF.

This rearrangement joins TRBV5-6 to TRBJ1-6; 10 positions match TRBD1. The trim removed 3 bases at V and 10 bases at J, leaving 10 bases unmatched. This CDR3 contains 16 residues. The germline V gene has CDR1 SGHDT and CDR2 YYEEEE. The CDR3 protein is CASSSVDRGLGSPLHF. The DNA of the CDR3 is TGTGCCAGCAGCTCGGTTGACAGGGGGCTAGGGTCACCCCTCCACTTT.

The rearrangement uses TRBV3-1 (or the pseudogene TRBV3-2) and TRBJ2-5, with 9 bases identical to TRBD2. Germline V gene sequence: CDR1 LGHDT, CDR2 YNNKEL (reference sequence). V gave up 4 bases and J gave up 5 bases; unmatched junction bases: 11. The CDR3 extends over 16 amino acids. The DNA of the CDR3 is TGTGCCAGCAGCCTCCGCCGACTAGCGGCCCCGGAGACCCAGTACTTC. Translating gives CASSLRRLAAPETQYF.

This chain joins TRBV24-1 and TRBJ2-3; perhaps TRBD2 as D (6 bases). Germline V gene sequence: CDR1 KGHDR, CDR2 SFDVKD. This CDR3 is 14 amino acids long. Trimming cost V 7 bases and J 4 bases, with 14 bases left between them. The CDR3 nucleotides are TGTGCCACCAGCGACTGGGGCGGGGCAGATACGCAGTATTTT. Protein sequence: CATSDWGGADTQYF.

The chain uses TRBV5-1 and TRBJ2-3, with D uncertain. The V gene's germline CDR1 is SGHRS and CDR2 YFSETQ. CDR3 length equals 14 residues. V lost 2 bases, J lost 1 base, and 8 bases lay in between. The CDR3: CASSFYTGTDTQYF. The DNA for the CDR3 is TGCGCCAGCAGCTTCTACACAGGCACAGATACGCAGTATTTT.

The CDR3 sequence: CASSWQGGNGELFF. The CDR3 DNA follows: TGTGCCAGTAGTTGGCAGGGCGGTAACGGGGAGCTGTTTTTT. This sequence joins TRBV19 and TRBJ2-2; weak D call: TRBD1 (5 bases). V was pared by 5 bases and J by 7 bases, with 14 bases between. Germline V gene lookup returns CDR1 LNHDA and CDR2 SQIVND (reference sequence). This CDR3 is built from 14 residues.

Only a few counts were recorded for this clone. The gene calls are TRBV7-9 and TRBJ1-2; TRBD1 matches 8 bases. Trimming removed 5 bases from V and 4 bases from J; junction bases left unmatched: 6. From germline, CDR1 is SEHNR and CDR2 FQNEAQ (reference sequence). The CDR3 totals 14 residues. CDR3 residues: CASSPGDRSYGYTF. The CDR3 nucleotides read TGTGCCAGCAGCCCAGGGGACAGGTCCTATGGCTACACCTTC.